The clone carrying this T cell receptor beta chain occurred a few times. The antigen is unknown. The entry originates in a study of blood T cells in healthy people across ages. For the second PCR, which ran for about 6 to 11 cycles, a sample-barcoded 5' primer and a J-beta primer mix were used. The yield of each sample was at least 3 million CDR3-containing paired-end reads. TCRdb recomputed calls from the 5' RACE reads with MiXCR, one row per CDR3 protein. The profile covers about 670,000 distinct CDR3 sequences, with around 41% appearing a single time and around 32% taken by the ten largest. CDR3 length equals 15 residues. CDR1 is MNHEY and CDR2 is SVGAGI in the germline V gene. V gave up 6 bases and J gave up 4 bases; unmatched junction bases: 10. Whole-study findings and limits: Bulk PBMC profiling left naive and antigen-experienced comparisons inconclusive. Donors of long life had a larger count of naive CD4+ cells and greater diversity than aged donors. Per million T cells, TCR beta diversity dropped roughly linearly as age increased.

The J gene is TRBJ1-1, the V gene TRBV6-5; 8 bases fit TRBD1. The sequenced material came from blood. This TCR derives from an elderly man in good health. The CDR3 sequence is CASSRPQGAFTEAFF. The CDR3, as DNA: TGTGCCAGCAGCCGCCCTCAGGGGGCGTTCACTGAAGCTTTCTTT.